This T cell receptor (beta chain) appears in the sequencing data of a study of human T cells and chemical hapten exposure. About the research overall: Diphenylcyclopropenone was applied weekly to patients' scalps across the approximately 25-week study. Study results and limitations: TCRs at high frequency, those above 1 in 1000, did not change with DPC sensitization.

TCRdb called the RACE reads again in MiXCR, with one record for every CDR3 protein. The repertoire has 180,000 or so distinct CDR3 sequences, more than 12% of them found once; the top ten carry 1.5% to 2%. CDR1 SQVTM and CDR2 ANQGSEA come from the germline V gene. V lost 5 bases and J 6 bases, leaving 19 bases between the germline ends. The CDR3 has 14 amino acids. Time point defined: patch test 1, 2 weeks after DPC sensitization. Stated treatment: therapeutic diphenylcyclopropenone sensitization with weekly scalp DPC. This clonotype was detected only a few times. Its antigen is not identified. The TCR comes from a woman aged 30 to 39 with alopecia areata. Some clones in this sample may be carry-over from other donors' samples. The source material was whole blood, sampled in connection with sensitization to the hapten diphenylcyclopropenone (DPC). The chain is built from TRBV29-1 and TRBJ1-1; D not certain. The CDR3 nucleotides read TGCAGCGTTAGTAGAGCTTCGGGGTCCTCTGAAGCTTTCTTT. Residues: CSVSRASGSSEAFF.